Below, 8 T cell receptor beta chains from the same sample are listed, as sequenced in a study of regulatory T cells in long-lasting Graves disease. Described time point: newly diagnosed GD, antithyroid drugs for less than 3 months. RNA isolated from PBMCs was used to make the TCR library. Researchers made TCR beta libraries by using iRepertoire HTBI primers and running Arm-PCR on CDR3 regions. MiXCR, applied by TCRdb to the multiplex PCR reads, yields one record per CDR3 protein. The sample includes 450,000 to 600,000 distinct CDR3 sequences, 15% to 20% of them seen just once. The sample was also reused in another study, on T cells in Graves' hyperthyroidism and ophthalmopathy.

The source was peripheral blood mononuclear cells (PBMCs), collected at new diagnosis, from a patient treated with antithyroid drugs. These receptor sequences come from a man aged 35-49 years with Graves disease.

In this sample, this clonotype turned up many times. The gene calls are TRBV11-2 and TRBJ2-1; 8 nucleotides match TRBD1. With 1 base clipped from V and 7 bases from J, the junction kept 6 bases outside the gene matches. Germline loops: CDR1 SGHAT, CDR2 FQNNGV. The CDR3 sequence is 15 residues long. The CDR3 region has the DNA TGTGCCAGCAGCTTAGGGCAGGGGGCTAGAAATGAGCAGTTCTTC. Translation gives CASSLGQGARNEQFF.

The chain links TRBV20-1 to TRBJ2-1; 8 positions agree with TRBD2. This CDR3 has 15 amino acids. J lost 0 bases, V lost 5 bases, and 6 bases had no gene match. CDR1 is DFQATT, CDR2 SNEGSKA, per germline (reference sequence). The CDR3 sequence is CSAVSGSSSYNEQFF. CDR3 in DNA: TGCAGTGCTGTAAGCGGGAGCAGCTCCTACAATGAGCAGTTCTTC.

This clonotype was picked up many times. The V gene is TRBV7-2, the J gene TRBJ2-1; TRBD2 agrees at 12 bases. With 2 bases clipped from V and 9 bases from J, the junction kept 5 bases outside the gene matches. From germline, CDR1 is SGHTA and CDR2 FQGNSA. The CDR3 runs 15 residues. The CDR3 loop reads CASSLRLAGAGEQFF. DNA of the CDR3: TGTGCCAGCAGCTTACGACTAGCGGGAGCTGGTGAGCAGTTCTTC.

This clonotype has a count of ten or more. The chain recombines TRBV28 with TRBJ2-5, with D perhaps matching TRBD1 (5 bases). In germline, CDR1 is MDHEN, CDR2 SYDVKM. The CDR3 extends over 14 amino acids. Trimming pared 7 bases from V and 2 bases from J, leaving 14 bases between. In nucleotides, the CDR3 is TGTGCCAGCAACGGTCCAGGGTATCAAGAGACCCAGTACTTC. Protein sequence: CASNGPGYQETQYF.

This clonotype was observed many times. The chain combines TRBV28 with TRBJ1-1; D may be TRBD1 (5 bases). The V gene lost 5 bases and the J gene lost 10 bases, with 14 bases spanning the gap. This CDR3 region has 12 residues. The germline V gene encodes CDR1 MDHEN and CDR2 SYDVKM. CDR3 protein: CASSPPGGRAFF. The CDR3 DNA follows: TGTGCCAGCAGTCCCCCTGGGGGGAGAGCTTTCTTT.

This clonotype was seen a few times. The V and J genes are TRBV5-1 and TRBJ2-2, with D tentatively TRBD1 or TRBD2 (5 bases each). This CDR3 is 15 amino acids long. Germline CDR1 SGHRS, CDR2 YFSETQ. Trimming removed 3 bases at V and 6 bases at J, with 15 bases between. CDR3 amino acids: CASSYQWGNAGELFF. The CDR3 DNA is TGCGCCAGCAGCTACCAATGGGGGAATGCCGGGGAGCTGTTTTTT.

The CDR3 nucleotides read TGTGCCACCAGTGGTAGCAATGAGCAGTTCTTC. It encodes CATSGSNEQFF. V gene TRBV24-1 combines with J gene TRBJ2-1, with unresolved D. This CDR3 spans 11 amino acids. The germline V gene encodes CDR1 KGHDR and CDR2 SFDVKD. V shed 5 bases and J shed 6 bases, with 4 bases lying between them.

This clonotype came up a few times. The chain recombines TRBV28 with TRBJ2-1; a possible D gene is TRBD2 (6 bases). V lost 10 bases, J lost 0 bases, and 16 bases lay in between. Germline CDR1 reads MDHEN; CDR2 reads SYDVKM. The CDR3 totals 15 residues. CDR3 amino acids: CATPGEVYSYNEQFF. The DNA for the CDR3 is TGTGCCACCCCCGGGGAGGTCTACTCCTACAATGAGCAGTTCTTC.